This T cell receptor (beta chain) comes out of a study of T cell clonotyping in hematopoietic cell transplantation. The time point is: recipient sample about 28 days before transplant, after cytoreduction. CDR3 length: 13 residues. Germline V gene sequence: CDR1 SQVTM, CDR2 ANQGSEA. The V end was cut by 2 bases, the J end by 6 bases, with 13 bases between. Some clones are missing from TCRdb's copy, which holds only in-frame ones; the method was immunoSEQ multiplex PCR. The sample holds roughly 10,000 clones, roughly 90% seen once. Study results and limitations: Recipient TCR diversity dropped after transplant; expanded clonotypes rose from day 30 to 180.

Points on this clone: Its antigen remains unknown.

The source of this sequence is a middle-aged woman with acute myeloid leukemia. Some clones in this sample may be carry-over from other donors' samples. The J gene is TRBJ1-2, the V gene TRBV29-1, with no clear D. The sample was peripheral blood mononuclear cells, taken before stem cell transplant. The CDR3 here is CSVERIFGNGYTF. In DNA, the CDR3 is TGCAGCGTTGAACGGATCTTCGGTAATGGCTACACCTTC.